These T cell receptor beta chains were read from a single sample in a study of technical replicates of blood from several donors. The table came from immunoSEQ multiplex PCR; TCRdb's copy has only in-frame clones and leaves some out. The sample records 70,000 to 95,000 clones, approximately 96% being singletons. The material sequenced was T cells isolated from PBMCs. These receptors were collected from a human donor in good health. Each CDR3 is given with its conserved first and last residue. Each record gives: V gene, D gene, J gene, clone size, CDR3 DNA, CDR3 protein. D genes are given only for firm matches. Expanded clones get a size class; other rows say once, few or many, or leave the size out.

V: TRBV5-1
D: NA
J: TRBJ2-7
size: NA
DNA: TGCGCCAGCAGCTTCCAAACAGGGATCGAGCAGTACTTC
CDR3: CASSFQTGIEQYF

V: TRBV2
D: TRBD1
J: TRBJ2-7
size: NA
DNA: TGTGCCAGCAGTGGGGAAGGGCAGGGGGCTTCGAAATATCCCCCTACCTACGAGCAGTACTTC
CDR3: CASSGEGQGASKYPPTYEQYF

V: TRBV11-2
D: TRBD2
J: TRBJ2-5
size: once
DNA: TGTGCCAGCAGCTTAACGAGGGCTAGCGGGAGCCAAGAGACCCAGTACTTC
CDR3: CASSLTRASGSQETQYF

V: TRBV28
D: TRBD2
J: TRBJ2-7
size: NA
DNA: TGTGCCAGCATTGAGGTCCTCGGACTAGCGGGCTACGAGCAGTACTTC
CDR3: CASIEVLGLAGYEQYF

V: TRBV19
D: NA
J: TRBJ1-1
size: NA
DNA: TGTGCCAGTAGTAGCGCCTCAGGAATTAAAGCTTTCTTT
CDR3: CASSSASGIKAFF

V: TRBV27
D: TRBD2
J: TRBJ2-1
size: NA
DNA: TGTGCCAACACCCCGGGACTAGCGGGTCATAACAATGAGCAGTTCTTC
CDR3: CANTPGLAGHNNEQFF

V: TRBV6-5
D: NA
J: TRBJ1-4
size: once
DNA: TGTGCCAGCAGCCTACAGGCAACTAATGAAAAACTGTTTTTT
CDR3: CASSLQATNEKLFF

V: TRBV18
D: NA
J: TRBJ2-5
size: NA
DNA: TGTGCCAGCTCAACGGGGTGGGGACAAGAGACCCAGTACTTC
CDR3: CASSTGWGQETQYF

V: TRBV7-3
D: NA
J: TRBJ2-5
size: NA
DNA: TGTGCCAGCAGCTTTGACCCGGGGGAGACCCAGTACTTC
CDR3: CASSFDPGETQYF

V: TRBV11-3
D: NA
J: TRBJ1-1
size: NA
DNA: TGTGCCAGCAGCTTATTGGGGGCGAGCTCACCTGAAGCTTTCTTT
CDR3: CASSLLGASSPEAFF

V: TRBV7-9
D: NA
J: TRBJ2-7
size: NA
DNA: TGTGCCAGCAGCCCGACCAACAGGGTAGAATACGAGCAGTACTTC
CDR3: CASSPTNRVEYEQYF

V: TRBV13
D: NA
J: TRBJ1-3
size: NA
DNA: NA
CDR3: CASSTSLAGNTIYF

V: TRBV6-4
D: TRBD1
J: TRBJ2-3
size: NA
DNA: TGTGCCAGCAGTGACTGGGGTGGGACAGACACAGATACGCAGTATTTT
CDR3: CASSDWGGTDTDTQYF

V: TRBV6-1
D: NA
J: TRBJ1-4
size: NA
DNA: TGTGCCAGCAGTGAAGCGTTCTGGGGGCGGGAAAAACTGTTTTTT
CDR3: CASSEAFWGREKLFF

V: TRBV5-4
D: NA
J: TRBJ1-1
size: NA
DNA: TGTGCCAGCAGCTTGGATGCAGGGCCGACTGAAGCTTTCTTT
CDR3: CASSLDAGPTEAFF

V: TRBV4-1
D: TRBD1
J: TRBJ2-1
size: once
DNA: TGCGCCAGCAGCCTTGGGACAGGGAGCAACGAGCAGTTCTTC
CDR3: CASSLGTGSNEQFF

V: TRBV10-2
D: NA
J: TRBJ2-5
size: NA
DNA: TGCGCCAGCTCCCGTCGACGGGAAGAGACCCAGTACTTC
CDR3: CASSRRREETQYF

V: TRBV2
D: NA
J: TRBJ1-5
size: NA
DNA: TGTGCCAGCAGTGAACAGGGTGGGTTTAGCAATCAGCCCCAGCATTTT
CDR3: CASSEQGGFSNQPQHF

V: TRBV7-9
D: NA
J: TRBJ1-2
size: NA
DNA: TGTGCCAGCAGCAATGGACAGTCCTATGGCTACACCTTC
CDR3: CASSNGQSYGYTF

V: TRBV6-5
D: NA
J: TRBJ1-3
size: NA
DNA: TGTGCCAGCAGTACCCCCTCTGGAGACACCATATATTTT
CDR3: CASSTPSGDTIYF

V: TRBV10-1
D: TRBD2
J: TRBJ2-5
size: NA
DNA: TGCGCCAGCAGTGAGTTCTCTAGCGGACAAGAGACCCAGTACTTC
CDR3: CASSEFSSGQETQYF

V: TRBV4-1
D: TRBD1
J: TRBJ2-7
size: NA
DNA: TGCGCCAGCTCCCAGGACAGGGCCTACGAGCAGTACTTC
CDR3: CASSQDRAYEQYF

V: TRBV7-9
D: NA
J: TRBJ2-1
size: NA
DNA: TGTGCCAGCAGCCTATACCCCAATGAGCAGTTCTTC
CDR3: CASSLYPNEQFF

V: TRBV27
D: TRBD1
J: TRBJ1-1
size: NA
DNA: TGTGCCAGCAGTCCCCGGAGACAGGGGACGAACACTGAAGCTTTCTTT
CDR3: CASSPRRQGTNTEAFF

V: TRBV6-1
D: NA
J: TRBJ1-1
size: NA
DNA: TGTGCCAGCAGGGTCGGGGTGGTAACTGAAGCTTTCTTT
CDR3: CASRVGVVTEAFF

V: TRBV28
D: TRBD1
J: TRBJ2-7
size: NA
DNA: TGTGCCTCAGCAGGGGGCGCGCCCTACGAGCAGTACTTC
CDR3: CASAGGAPYEQYF

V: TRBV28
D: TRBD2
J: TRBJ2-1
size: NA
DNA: TGTGCCAGCAGTCCATCACTAGCGGGGGTGGGGAATGAGCAGTTCTTC
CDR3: CASSPSLAGVGNEQFF

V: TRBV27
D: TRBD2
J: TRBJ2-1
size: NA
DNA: TGTGCCAGCGCGATGGGGGGAGGGCTCAATGAGCAGTTCTTC
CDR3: CASAMGGGLNEQFF

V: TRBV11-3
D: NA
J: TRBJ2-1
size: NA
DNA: TGTGCCAGCAGCTCAACAGGGGAGGATGAGCAGTTCTTC
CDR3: CASSSTGEDEQFF

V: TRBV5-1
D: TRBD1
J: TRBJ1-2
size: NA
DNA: TGCGCCAGCAGCTTGGAGTTACAGGGGAACTATGGCTACACCTTC
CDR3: CASSLELQGNYGYTF

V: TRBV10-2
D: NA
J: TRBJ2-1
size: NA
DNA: TGCGCCAGCAGTACAGGGCCGAGATACAATGAGCAGTTCTTC
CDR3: CASSTGPRYNEQFF

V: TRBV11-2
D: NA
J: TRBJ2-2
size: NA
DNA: TGTGCCAGCAGCTTAGGGGGGCCGAACACCGGGGAGCTGTTTTTT
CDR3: CASSLGGPNTGELFF

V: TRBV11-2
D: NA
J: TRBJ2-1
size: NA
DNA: TGTGCCAGCACGACAGTAACTGCAGATGAGCAGTTCTTC
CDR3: CASTTVTADEQFF

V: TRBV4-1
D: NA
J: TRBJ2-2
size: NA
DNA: TGCGCCAGCAGCCAGGCTGCCGGGACATCCACCGGGGAGCTGTTTTTT
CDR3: CASSQAAGTSTGELFF

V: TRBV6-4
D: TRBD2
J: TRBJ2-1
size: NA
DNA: TGTGCCAGCAGTGAGGGGACTAGCGGGAGGTCCACCTACAATGAGCAGTTCTTC
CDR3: CASSEGTSGRSTYNEQFF

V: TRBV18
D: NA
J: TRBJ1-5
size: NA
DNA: TGTGCCAGCTCACTTTCAGGGGTCGATCAGCCCCAGCATTTT
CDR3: CASSLSGVDQPQHF

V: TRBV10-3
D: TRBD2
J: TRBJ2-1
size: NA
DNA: TGTGCCATCAGACTGCCTAGCGGGAGTAATGAGCAGTTCTTC
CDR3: CAIRLPSGSNEQFF

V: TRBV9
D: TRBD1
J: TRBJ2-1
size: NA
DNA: TGTGCCAGCAGCGCTCGGACAGGGAGACATGAGCAGTTCTTC
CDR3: CASSARTGRHEQFF

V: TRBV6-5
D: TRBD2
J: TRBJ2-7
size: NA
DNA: TGTGCCAGCAGTTACTCGATCCTAGCGGGACGGGAGCAGTACTTC
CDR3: CASSYSILAGREQYF

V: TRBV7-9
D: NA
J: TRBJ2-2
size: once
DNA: TGTGCCAGCAGCTTAGGAGGTGACGGCCGTATCACCGGGGAGCTGTTTTTT
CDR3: CASSLGGDGRITGELFF

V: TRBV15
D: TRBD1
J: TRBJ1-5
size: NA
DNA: TGTGCCACCAGCAGAGATTGGCTTGGACAGGCGCGATCCAATCAGCCCCAGCATTTT
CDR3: CATSRDWLGQARSNQPQHF

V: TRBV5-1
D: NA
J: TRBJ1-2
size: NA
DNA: TGCGCCAGCAGCTTGGAGGAGGTTAGCTACACCTTC
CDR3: CASSLEEVSYTF

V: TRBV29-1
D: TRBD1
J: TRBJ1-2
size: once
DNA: TGCAGCGTTGTCACAGGGGGGGACTATGGCTACACCTTC
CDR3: CSVVTGGDYGYTF

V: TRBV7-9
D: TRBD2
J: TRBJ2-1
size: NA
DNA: TGTGCCAGCAGCTTAGGGCAAATGGCTAGCGGGAGAGGTTGGAATGAGCAGTTCTTC
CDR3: CASSLGQMASGRGWNEQFF

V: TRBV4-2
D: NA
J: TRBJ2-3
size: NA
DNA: TGTGCCAGCAGCCAAGATTTCCCTAGCTCGGATACGCAGTATTTT
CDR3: CASSQDFPSSDTQYF

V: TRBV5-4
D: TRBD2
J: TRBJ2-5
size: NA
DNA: TGTGCCAGCAGTCCAAGCGGGACTAGGCGAGAGACCCAGTACTTC
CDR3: CASSPSGTRRETQYF

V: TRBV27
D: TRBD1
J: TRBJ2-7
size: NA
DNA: TGTGCCAGCACTCGTTCCGGGGACAGGGGGCGTGAGCAGTACTTC
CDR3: CASTRSGDRGREQYF